A single T cell receptor beta chain is shown here with its context. Its antigen is unknown. This record belongs to a study of Ad26.COV2.S vaccination and SARS-CoV-2 variants. As for the study in general: Administration of Ad26.COV2.S was intramuscular, either once or twice 56 days apart.

Clones were read by immunoSEQ multiplex PCR, and TCRdb kept only the in-frame ones, dropping some. This table has fewer than 500,000 clones, 89% appearing once. Points from the study as a whole: There was a possibility that the TCR breadth and depth analyses underestimated total T cell responses. Responses of spike-specific T cells (both CD8+ and CD4+) reportedly showed substantial breadth after vaccination.

Treatment specified: around 19 received Ad26.COV2.S at low or high dose, single or two shots; roughly five received placebo; per-sample allocation not given. Sampling was performed 63 days after the first vaccine or placebo injection. In Boston, an adult donor aged 18-55 years took part. The V gene's germline CDR1 is SGHTA and CDR2 FQGTGA. This CDR3 is built from 17 residues. Trimming took 5 bases from V and 6 from J, leaving 25 bases between them. V is TRBV7-3 and J is TRBJ1-1; no reliable D call. This sample comprised peripheral blood, obtained in a trial of Ad26.COV2.S vaccine versus placebo. The sequence came from a person between 18 and 59 years old who received the Ad26.COV2.S COVID-19 vaccine or a placebo. CDR3 nucleotides: TGTGCCAGCAGCCCCCTAATGGCAATGGTCCCACCACCTGAAGCTTTCTTT. It translates to CASSPLMAMVPPPEAFF.